The rows below give T cell receptor beta chains drawn from one sample of a study of regulatory T cells in long-lasting Graves disease. TCRdb re-called the multiplex PCR reads through MiXCR, storing one row per CDR3 protein. The table records roughly 500,000 distinct CDR3 sequences, approximately 12% of them present only once. These data were also reused for a study on T cells in Graves' hyperthyroidism and ophthalmopathy.

The starting material was peripheral blood mononuclear cells (PBMCs), obtained at new diagnosis, from a patient treated with antithyroid drugs. The receptors here all came from a man aged 25-45 years with Graves disease. Each CDR3 is given with its conserved first and last residue. The order of the fields is J gene, V gene, clone size, D gene, CDR3 DNA, CDR3 protein. D genes are given only for firm matches. Where a row states a size, it is once, few, many or the class of an expanded clone; other rows omit it.

TRBJ1-1 TRBV20-1 . TRBD1 TGCAGTGCGGGGGAGGGGGCACCTTACACTGAAGCTTTCTTT CSAGEGAPYTEAFF
TRBJ1-5 TRBV6-2/TRBV6-3 many . TGTGCCAGCAGCCGTAGAGGGGTAGATCAGCCCCAGCATTTT CASSRRGVDQPQHF
TRBJ2-3 TRBV7-8 many TRBD1 TGTGCCAGCAGCAAAAGACAGGGAAGGAGCACAGATACGCAGTATTTT CASSKRQGRSTDTQYF
TRBJ2-7 TRBV29-1 many TRBD2 TGCAGCGTTGTCTATGCCGGGAGGGCCTACGAGCAGTACTTC CSVVYAGRAYEQYF
TRBJ2-5 TRBV12-5 many . TGTGCTAGTGGTTCCCTGGAGACCCAGTACTTC CASGSLETQYF
TRBJ2-3 TRBV27 many TRBD2 TGTGCCAGCAGTTTATATTCGGGAGGTGGCACAGATACGCAGTATTTT CASSLYSGGGTDTQYF
TRBJ2-3 TRBV12-3/TRBV12-4 many . TGTGCCAGCAGTTTAGCGCGGGTCGGAGGGGTGACAGATACGCAGTATTTT CASSLARVGGVTDTQYF
TRBJ1-2 TRBV11-2 many TRBD1 TGTGCCAGCAGCTTCCGGGACAGAGGGGCCTATGGCTACACCTTC CASSFRDRGAYGYTF
TRBJ2-7 TRBV7-9 many TRBD1 TGTGCCAGCAGCGGCTGGGACAGGGGCAACTACGAGCAGTACTTC CASSGWDRGNYEQYF
TRBJ2-1 TRBV14 many . TGTGCCAGCAGTTTCAGGGACGCTTTAGGGAATGAGCAGTTCTTC CASSFRDALGNEQFF
TRBJ2-5 TRBV13 many TRBD2 TGTGCCAGCAGCTCCCGACTAGCCACCTTTCAAGAGACCCAGTACTTC CASSSRLATFQETQYF
TRBJ2-3 TRBV5-1 many TRBD1 TGCGCCAGCAATCGACAGGGATTCGCAGATACGCAGTATTTT CASNRQGFADTQYF
TRBJ1-6 TRBV6-5 few TRBD1 TGTGCCAGCAGTTACGGACAGGGGGCACGTAATTCACCCCTCCACTTT CASSYGQGARNSPLHF
TRBJ2-1 TRBV2 . TRBD1 TGTGCCAGCTCAGGGGGCCGGGCCAAGCAGTTCTTC CASSGGRAKQFF
TRBJ1-2 TRBV12-3/TRBV12-4 . . TGTGCCAGCAGTTTAACTCCCGCTCGGGGGACTGGCTACACCTTC CASSLTPARGTGYTF
TRBJ1-6 TRBV27 many . TGTGCCAGCAGTTTAGGACAGTATGGACCCCTCCACTTT CASSLGQYGPLHF
TRBJ2-7 TRBV20-1 many . TGCAGTGCTAGTGGGAGTTTCAACGAGCAGTACTTC CSASGSFNEQYF
TRBJ1-2 TRBV29-1 few . TGCAGCGTTGAAGTCAGGGCGGTGGGGTATGGCTACACCTTC CSVEVRAVGYGYTF
TRBJ1-2 TRBV2 many . TGTGCCAGCAGTGACCAGGGGAGAGGAGATGGCTACACCTTC CASSDQGRGDGYTF
TRBJ2-5 TRBV3-1 many . TGTGCCAGCAGCCAAGAGCTCCAAGGGGGAGAGACCCAGTACTTC CASSQELQGGETQYF
TRBJ1-1 TRBV6-1 few . TGTGCCAGCAGGGTCCGACAATCATTTACGGGGAGGACTGAAGCTTTCTTT CASRVRQSFTGRTEAFF
TRBJ2-7 TRBV3-1 many . TGTGCCAGCAGCGATGACGTCACAAAGTACTTC CASSDDVTKYF
TRBJ2-5 TRBV2 . TRBD2 TGTGCCAGCAGTTTAGCGGGAAGTGGAGAGACCCAGTACTTC CASSLAGSGETQYF
TRBJ2-7 TRBV7-2 many TRBD1 TGTGCCAGCAGCTCGGGACAGGGCACCGAGCAGTACTTC CASSSGQGTEQYF
TRBJ2-6 TRBV29-1 few TRBD1 TGCAGCGCCCGGGACAGCGATTACTCTGGGGCCAACGTCCTGACTTTC CSARDSDYSGANVLTF
TRBJ1-5 TRBV30 few . TGTGCCTGGAGTCGAGACAGTAATCAGCCCCAGCATTTT CAWSRDSNQPQHF
TRBJ1-2 TRBV12-3/TRBV12-4 many . TGTGCCAGCAGTTTTAACCTATATGGCTACACCTTC CASSFNLYGYTF
TRBJ2-7 TRBV10-2 many . TGCGCCAGCAGAGGGGGACTTCCCTACGAGCAGTACTTC CASRGGLPYEQYF
TRBJ1-3 TRBV5-5 few . TGTGCCAGCAGCGACCATTCGGGGGGGGCGTCCGGAAACACCATATATTTT CASSDHSGGASGNTIYF
TRBJ2-2 TRBV6-5 many . TGTGCCAGCAGTCACTCGTGGGCCGGGGAGCTGTTTTTT CASSHSWAGELFF
TRBJ2-4 TRBV2 . . TGTGCCAGCGTAACAAGGAACGGGCTACTAGCCAAAAACATTCAGTACTTC CASVTRNGLLAKNIQYF
TRBJ2-3 TRBV10-2 many TRBD2 TGCGCCAGCAGTGAGCCATTACTAGCGGGAAAAGCAGATACGCAGTATTTT CASSEPLLAGKADTQYF
TRBJ1-5 TRBV27 many . TGTGCCAGCAGTTTATATGCCAATCAGCCCCAGCATTTT CASSLYANQPQHF
TRBJ1-1 TRBV4-1 . . TGCGCCAGCAAACCCGGACTAGAGAACACTGAAGCTTTCTTT CASKPGLENTEAFF